These 25 T cell receptor beta chains were sequenced from one sample in a study of spatial heterogeneity in lung cancer (dated by TCRdb to the late 2010s). The time point label corresponds to: sample taken at primary tumor resection. The library relied on 5' RACE. The run used a NextSeq 500. TCRdb cleaned the public reads at Q25 with fastp, built clones with MiXCR and kept in-frame beta chains. Each entry is one CDR3 protein sequence, shown with its most common DNA and genes. The sample profile shows some 6,100 distinct CDR3 sequences; under 8.5% of them were found once. In total, the top ten clones hold around 20% of the sample. The sequenced sample was normal lung tissue next to the tumor, obtained at surgery. The source is a female donor with early-stage non-small cell lung cancer.

This clonotype turned up a few times. The chain employs TRBV7-6 and TRBJ1-6; 11 bases are a match to TRBD1. The V gene end was trimmed by 4 bases and the J gene end by 7 bases; junction bases not matched to a gene: 6. Germline values: CDR1 SGHVS, CDR2 FNYEAQ. The CDR3 totals 16 residues. In nucleotides, the CDR3 is TGTGCCAGCAGCTCGGGGACAGGGGGAGTCAATTCACCCCTCCACTTT. It codes for CASSSGTGGVNSPLHF.

This clonotype is medium-sized within its sample. The chain recombines TRBV20-1 with TRBJ2-1, with 9 positions matching TRBD2. This CDR3 comprises 20 residues. The trim removed 0 bases at V and 0 bases at J, leaving 15 bases unmatched. The germline V gene has CDR1 DFQATT and CDR2 SNEGSKA (reference sequence). The CDR3 loop is CSARDLGSGGPKSSYNEQFF. The CDR3 DNA reads TGCAGTGCTAGAGATCTTGGTAGCGGGGGCCCTAAGAGCTCCTACAATGAGCAGTTCTTC.

In this sample, this clonotype is medium-sized. The V and J genes are TRBV3-1 and TRBJ1-1; D remains unclear. Trimming shortened V by 4 bases and J by 4 bases, and 16 bases separated the two germline ends. Germline V gives CDR1 LGHDT, CDR2 YNNKEL (reference sequence). CDR3 length: 15 residues. CDR3 DNA sequence: TGTGCCAGCAGCCCCCCGGCAGGCAAGGGCACTGAAGCTTTCTTT. Protein: CASSPPAGKGTEAFF. Based on the CDR3 plus reference TRBV3-1 and TRBJ1-1, the full variable domain is DTAVSQTPKYLVTQMGNDKSIKCEQNLGHDTMYWYKQDSKKFLKIMFSYNNKELIINETVPNRFSPKSPDKAHLNLHINSLELGDSAVYFCASSPPAGKGTEAFFGQGTRLTVV.

V and J are TRBV5-1 and TRBJ2-7; D tentatively fits TRBD1 or TRBD2 (5 bases each). This CDR3 has 14 amino acids. The V gene lost 4 bases and the J gene lost 0 bases, with 11 bases spanning the gap. In germline, CDR1 is SGHRS, CDR2 YFSETQ. The CDR3: CASSAAGSSYEQYF. CDR3 in DNA: TGCGCCAGCAGCGCAGCAGGGAGCTCCTACGAGCAGTACTTC.

This clonotype is classed as medium-sized (0.01 to 0.1%). The chain joins TRBV7-2 to TRBJ1-6, with 10 bases that match TRBD1. The germline gives CDR1 SGHTA, CDR2 FQGNSA. The CDR3 loop spans 15 amino acids. V lost 7 bases to trimming and J lost 10 bases; unmatched junction nucleotides: 10. CDR3 in amino acids: CASTSRDRGESPLHF. CDR3 coding DNA: TGTGCCAGCACCTCAAGGGACAGGGGAGAATCACCCCTCCACTTT. The full variable domain, its missing parts supplied by reference TRBV7-2 and TRBJ1-6, is GAGVSQSPSNKVTEKGKDVELRCDPISGHTALYWYRQSLGQGLEFLIYFQGNSAPDKSGLPSDRFSAERTGGSVSTLTIQRTQQEDSAVYLCASTSRDRGESPLHFGNGTRLTVT.

This clonotype has a handful of counts. The chain uses TRBV7-2 and TRBJ1-2; D unresolved. V shed 5 bases and J shed 0 bases, with 19 bases lying between them. CDR3 length: 17 amino acids. CDR1 and CDR2 from the germline V gene are SGHTA and FQGNSA. CDR3 DNA sequence: TGTGCCAGCAGCGAAACACCTCCGACACTCGCTAACTATGGCTACACCTTC. This encodes CASSETPPTLANYGYTF.

By share, this clonotype counts as medium-sized. V and J are TRBV29-1 and TRBJ2-7, with TRBD1 matching 8 bases. Germline CDR1 and CDR2: SQVTM and ANQGSEA. The J segment lost 2 bases and the V segment lost 4 bases, leaving 4 bases of the junction unmatched. This CDR3 is 13 amino acids long. CDR3 sequence reads: CSVAGTGPYEQYF. The DNA for the CDR3 is TGCAGCGTTGCTGGGACAGGCCCCTACGAGCAGTACTTC.

This clonotype was counted a few times. The chain has TRBV29-1 and TRBJ2-1; D gene ambiguous. With 3 bases removed from V and 9 bases from J, the gap between germline ends came to 3 bases. The CDR3 is made up of 9 amino acids. Per the germline V gene, CDR1 is SQVTM and CDR2 is ANQGSEA. CDR3 loop: CSVESEQFF. As DNA, the CDR3 is TGCAGCGTTGAGAGTGAGCAGTTCTTC.

In its sample, this clonotype ranks as medium-sized (0.01 to 0.1%). V and J are TRBV23-1 and TRBJ1-4; tentatively, D is TRBD1 (6 bases). TRBV23-1 has ORF status, its function being uncertain. CDR3 length: 17 amino acids. Trimming pared 0 bases from V and 8 bases from J, leaving 19 bases between. The CDR3 protein is CASSQSTGREAGEKLFF. CDR3 DNA: TGCGCCAGCAGTCAATCTACAGGGCGGGAGGCAGGAGAAAAACTGTTTTTT.

This clonotype occurred once. This sequence may be a read error, since a much larger clone differs from it by one base. V and J are TRBV7-2 and TRBJ2-1; unclear D gene. The CDR3 loop spans 12 amino acids. Germline assignment: CDR1 SGHTA and CDR2 FQGNSA. The CDR3: CASNQLYNKQFF. The CDR3 DNA reads as TGTGCCAGCAACCAATTATACAATAAGCAGTTCTTC.

By its share, this clonotype is medium-sized (0.01 to 0.1%). The V call is TRBV6-5, the J call TRBJ1-4, with D maybe TRBD1 (5 bases). Trimming took 2 bases from V and 5 from J, leaving 12 bases between them. The CDR3 covers 15 residues. CDR1 and CDR2 (germline): MNHEY, SVGAGI. DNA of the CDR3: TGTGCCAGCAGTTACACCACAGGTCCCAATGAAAAACTGTTTTTT. Translated, it gives CASSYTTGPNEKLFF.

This clonotype was observed at least ten times. The chain joins TRBV5-1 to TRBJ1-1; the D is unclear. The CDR3 is 14 amino acids. Germline CDR1 and CDR2: SGHRS and YFSETQ. V was clipped by 4 bases and J by 1 base, with 11 bases between them. This CDR3 reads CASSNAQPNTEAFF. In nucleotides, the CDR3 is TGCGCCAGCAGCAACGCTCAGCCGAACACTGAAGCTTTCTTT.

By proportion, this clonotype is medium-sized (0.01 to 0.1%). V gene TRBV7-2 combines with J gene TRBJ2-1, with TRBD2 as a possible D gene (5 bases). This CDR3 contains 15 residues. V shed 3 bases and J shed 7 bases, with 16 bases lying between them. The germline V gene encodes CDR1 SGHTA and CDR2 FQGNSA. DNA for the CDR3: TGTGCCAGCAGCTTTTTCCCGGGGTTGGATAATGAGCAGTTCTTC. As protein: CASSFFPGLDNEQFF. Full variable domain (missing parts from reference TRBV7-2 and TRBJ2-1): GAGVSQSPSNKVTEKGKDVELRCDPISGHTALYWYRQSLGQGLEFLIYFQGNSAPDKSGLPSDRFSAERTGGSVSTLTIQRTQQEDSAVYLCASSFFPGLDNEQFFGPGTRLTVL.

There are a few counts of this clonotype. The genes are TRBV28 and TRBJ2-7, with 7 positions matching TRBD1. The CDR3 extends over 14 amino acids. Germline CDR1 is MDHEN and CDR2 is SYDVKM. J gave up 6 bases and V 5 bases, and 10 bases lay outside the gene matches. For the CDR3, the DNA is TGTGCCAGCAGTCTGGCCGGGACAGCCACCGAGCAGTACTTC. Its protein is CASSLAGTATEQYF.

This clonotype ranks as medium-sized. This rearrangement joins TRBV29-1 to TRBJ2-3; no definite D call. V lost 2 bases to trimming and J lost 5 bases, with 11 bases between them. Germline CDR1 reads SQVTM; CDR2 reads ANQGSEA. This CDR3 is 13 amino acids long. This CDR3 is CSVERERRDTQYF. The CDR3 nucleotides read TGCAGCGTTGAAAGGGAAAGACGAGATACGCAGTATTTT.

Sample share makes this clonotype medium-sized. The V and J genes are TRBV5-1 and TRBJ2-3; TRBD2 aligns across 7 bases. The ends lost 0 bases at V and 2 bases at J; junction bases unmatched: 6. The CDR3 length is 16 residues. Germline CDR1 SGHRS, CDR2 YFSETQ. The CDR3 DNA sequence: TGCGCCAGCAGCTTGGGAATAGCGGGCGCCACAGATACGCAGTATTTT. As protein: CASSLGIAGATDTQYF.

In its sample, this clonotype is medium-sized. The J gene is TRBJ1-2, the V gene TRBV5-6; 7 nucleotides agree with TRBD1. Germline CDR1 is SGHDT and CDR2 is YYEEEE. The CDR3 loop spans 14 amino acids. The V gene end was trimmed by 3 bases and the J gene end by 5 bases; junction bases not matched to a gene: 7. The CDR3 DNA reads as TGTGCCAGCAGCTCAGCAAACAGGGGATATGGCTACACCTTC. This translates into CASSSANRGYGYTF. Combining the CDR3 with reference TRBV5-6 and TRBJ1-2 gives the whole variable domain DAGVTQSPTHLIKTRGQQVTLRCSPKSGHDTVSWYQQALGQGPQFIFQYYEEEERQRGNFPDRFSGHQFPNYSSELNVNALLLGDSALYLCASSSANRGYGYTFGSGTRLTVV.

Comments on this clonotype: A much larger clone differs by one base, so this may be a read error. The chain employs TRBV20-1 and TRBJ1-1, with D possibly TRBD1 on 5 matching bases. The CDR3 loop spans 10 amino acids. CDR1 and CDR2 from the germline V gene are DFQATT and SNEGSKA (reference sequence). The CDR3 DNA reads TGCGGTGGGGCAGAGGTTGAAGCTTTCTTT. Protein product: CGGAEVEAFF.

The table lists this clonotype with many counts. This sequence joins TRBV7-2 and TRBJ2-1, with D perhaps TRBD1 or TRBD2 (6 bases each). CDR1 SGHTA and CDR2 FQGNSA come from the germline V gene. V lost 8 bases and J 0 bases, leaving 14 bases between the germline ends. The CDR3 totals 15 residues. The CDR3 loop is CASQKGGPSYNEQFF. DNA for the CDR3: TGTGCCAGCCAGAAAGGGGGGCCCTCCTACAATGAGCAGTTCTTC.

Relative to its sample, this clonotype is medium-sized. The chain is built from TRBV2 and TRBJ1-6; 9 bases are a match to TRBD1. CDR3 length equals 14 residues. J lost 8 bases, V lost 7 bases, and 6 bases had no gene match. The germline V gene encodes CDR1 SNHLY and CDR2 FYNNEI. The CDR3 loop reads CASMDGQGYSPLHF. The DNA of the CDR3 is TGTGCCAGCATGGACGGACAGGGGTATTCACCCCTCCACTTT.

V is TRBV19 and J is TRBJ1-2, with unresolved D. Trimming cost V 6 bases and J 2 bases, with 13 bases left between them. This CDR3 has 14 residues. Germline V gene data show CDR1 as LNHDA and CDR2 as SQIVND (reference sequence). This CDR3 is CASRLRGENYGYTF. In DNA form, the CDR3 reads TGTGCCAGTAGGCTCCGTGGGGAAAACTATGGCTACACCTTC.

Of note for this clonotype: This may be a read error: a much more frequent sequence differs by one nucleotide. This chain joins TRBV29-1 and TRBJ1-5; D might be TRBD1 (6 bases). CDR3 length: 13 residues. In germline, CDR1 is SQVTM, CDR2 ANQGSEA. Here the CDR3 DNA reads TGCAGCGTTAGGACAGAGAGCAATCAGCCCAAGCATTTT. Its translation: CSVRTESNQPKHF.

This clonotype counts as medium-sized. The chain combines TRBV7-2 with TRBJ2-2; a weak D match, TRBD2 (5 bases). Germline-derived CDR1 and CDR2 are SGHTA and FQGNSA. V gave up 4 bases and J gave up 6 bases, with 12 bases separating them. This CDR3 spans 14 amino acids. CDR3 in amino acids: CASSSGLPPGELFF. Here the CDR3 DNA reads TGTGCCAGCAGCTCCGGACTTCCTCCCGGGGAGCTGTTTTTT.

CDR3 nucleotides: TGTGCCAGCAGCCCTAGGACAGGGGGCGTCGACAATGAGCAGTTCTTC. As protein: CASSPRTGGVDNEQFF. This chain uses TRBV7-2 with TRBJ2-1; TRBD1 agrees at 11 bases. This CDR3 is 16 amino acids long. The V gene's germline CDR1 is SGHTA and CDR2 FQGNSA. The V segment lost 5 bases and the J segment 5 bases; nucleotides outside the gene matches: 8.

This clonotype was found many times. The V and J genes are TRBV6-5 and TRBJ1-2; TRBD1 matches 8 bases. Trimming at V came to 6 bases and at J to 7 bases, leaving 4 bases not matched to a gene. Germline assignment: CDR1 MNHEY and CDR2 SVGAGI. The CDR3 covers 12 residues. Here the CDR3 reads CASRNGQGGYTF. The CDR3, as DNA: TGTGCCAGCAGAAACGGACAGGGTGGCTACACCTTC.